The 28 T cell receptor beta chains presented below share a single source sample, sequenced in a study of T cell clonotyping in hematopoietic cell transplantation. Assay: immunoSEQ multiplex PCR; the TCRdb copy retains only in-frame clones and omits some. This sample yields around 16,000 clones, of which 75% to 90% are seen a single time; 2.5% to 3% belongs to the top ten. The sequenced material came from peripheral blood mononuclear cells. The source is a middle-aged man in good health. Some clones in this sample may be carry-over from other donors' samples.

V usage is TRBV20-1 and J usage is TRBJ1-2; a possible D gene is TRBD1 (5 bases). The CDR3 spans 11 residues. The germline V and J ends were trimmed by 4 bases and 5 bases, with 8 bases remaining between them. Germline-derived CDR1 and CDR2 are DFQATT and SNEGSKA (reference sequence). CDR3 sequence: CSATRQYGYTF. CDR3 nucleotide sequence: TGCAGTGCTACTAGACAGTATGGCTACACCTTC.

The chain joins TRBV6-5 to TRBJ1-2; D unresolved. The germline V and J ends were trimmed by 8 bases and 2 bases, with 12 bases remaining between them. Germline CDR1 MNHEY, CDR2 SVGAGI. The length of the CDR3 is 13 residues. Here the CDR3 DNA reads TGTGCCAGCCGCGGACTGAGGAACTATGGCTACACCTTC. This gives the protein CASRGLRNYGYTF.

CDR3 region: CASTQGQKINQPQHF. CDR3 nucleotide sequence: TGTGCCAGCACCCAAGGACAGAAGATCAATCAGCCCCAGCATTTT. The chain combines TRBV5-8 with TRBJ1-5; tentatively, D is TRBD1 (6 bases). The CDR3 runs to 15 residues. The germline gives CDR1 SGHTS, CDR2 YDEGEE. Trimming took off 6 bases at V and 3 bases at J, with 16 bases between the two ends.

CDR3 coding DNA: TGTGCCAGCAGCTTAGGGACCGGTGTCTACGAGCAGTACTTC. Translation gives CASSLGTGVYEQYF. The V gene is TRBV7-2, the J gene TRBJ2-7, with D unclear. CDR3 length equals 14 residues. V was clipped by 1 base and J by 3 bases, with 10 bases between them. The germline CDR1 and CDR2 sequences are SGHTA and FQGNSA.

The sample holds one count of this clone. The rearrangement links TRBV11-3 to TRBJ1-3; D is unclear. The CDR3 sequence is 15 residues long. Germline lookup yields CDR1 SGHNT and CDR2 YENEEA. The V end was cut by 5 bases, the J end by 0 bases, with 11 bases between. Here the CDR3 reads CASSQRRSSGNTIYF. In DNA, the CDR3 is TGTGCCAGCAGCCAAAGACGGAGCTCTGGAAACACCATATATTTT. Full variable domain (missing parts from reference TRBV11-3 and TRBJ1-3): EAGVVQSPRYKIIEKKQPVAFWCNPISGHNTLYWYLQNLGQGPELLIRYENEEAVDDSQLPKDRFSAERLKGVDSTLKIQPAELGDSAVYLCASSQRRSSGNTIYFGEGSWLTVV.

The V gene is TRBV6-5, the J gene TRBJ1-5; D gene unclear. The CDR3 totals 13 residues. From germline, CDR1 is MNHEY and CDR2 SVGAGI. V was pared by 8 bases and J by 3 bases, with 11 bases between. The CDR3 nucleotides are TGTGCCAGCCGCCTGCAGCTCAATCAGCCCCAGCATTTT. The encoded protein is CASRLQLNQPQHF.

The chain uses TRBV20-1 and TRBJ1-1; no clear D gene. This CDR3 has 10 amino acids. The germline V gene encodes CDR1 DFQATT and CDR2 SNEGSKA (reference sequence). Trimming took off 5 bases at V and 4 bases at J, with 5 bases between the two ends. CDR3 in amino acids: CSALGTEAFF. The CDR3 nucleotides are TGCAGTGCTCTAGGCACTGAAGCTTTCTTT.

The chain uses TRBV29-1 and TRBJ1-4; no clear D gene. Germline V lookup: CDR1 SQVTM, CDR2 ANQGSEA. V lost 3 bases and J 7 bases, leaving 6 bases between the germline ends. The CDR3 loop spans 11 amino acids. The CDR3 sequence is CSVDWGEKLFF. The CDR3 bases are TGCAGCGTTGACTGGGGTGAAAAACTGTTTTTT.

V usage is TRBV11-3 and J usage is TRBJ2-2; D perhaps matches TRBD1 (6 bases). Per the germline V gene, CDR1 is SGHNT and CDR2 is YENEEA. The CDR3 consists of 15 residues. The V end lost 6 bases, the J end lost 0 bases, and 11 bases lay between the germline ends. The CDR3 nucleotides are TGTGCCAGCAGACCCACAGGGTCGAACACCGGGGAGCTGTTTTTT. Its translation: CASRPTGSNTGELFF.

The chain joins TRBV2 to TRBJ2-1; 9 bases align to TRBD1. The junction had 10 bases not matched to a gene; V was cut back by 7 bases and J by 15 bases. The CDR3 loop spans 12 amino acids. Looked up from germline, CDR1 is SNHLY and CDR2 is FYNNEI. The CDR3 sequence is CASIPGDRESFF. In DNA, the CDR3 is TGTGCCAGCATCCCAGGGGACAGGGAGTCGTTCTTC.

The chain recombines TRBV19 with TRBJ2-6; a weak D match, TRBD1 (5 bases). CDR1 and CDR2 (germline): LNHDA, SQIVND (reference sequence). Trimming removed 5 bases at V and 0 bases at J, with 8 bases between. The length of the CDR3 is 15 residues. CDR3 in DNA: TGTGCCAGTAGTTTGGGGCTCTCTGGGGCCAACGTCCTGACTTTC. Encoded protein: CASSLGLSGANVLTF.

This clone was seen a few times. This chain connects TRBV19 to TRBJ1-5, with D possibly being TRBD1 (6 bases). The CDR3 length is 15 residues. CDR1 is LNHDA, CDR2 SQIVND, per germline (reference sequence). Trimming took off 7 bases at V and 4 bases at J, with 17 bases between the two ends. The CDR3: CASTGGQGTNQPQHF. The CDR3 region has the DNA TGTGCCAGTACCGGGGGGCAGGGGACTAATCAGCCCCAGCATTTT.

This clone was counted a few times. V is TRBV7-2 and J is TRBJ1-3; D gene uncertain. The CDR3 runs 15 residues. The V and J ends lost 6 bases and 2 bases respectively, with 14 bases between them. Germline lookup yields CDR1 SGHTA and CDR2 FQGNSA. CDR3 residues: CASRDPTGAGNTIYF. The CDR3 DNA reads as TGTGCCAGCAGGGATCCGACGGGAGCTGGAAACACCATATATTTT.

The chain uses TRBV4-2 and TRBJ1-2; D not certain. The germline V and J ends were trimmed by 1 base and 2 bases, with 8 bases remaining between them. The length of the CDR3 is 14 residues. Germline CDR1 LGHNA, CDR2 YNFKEQ. The CDR3 region is CASSQAGKNYGYTF. The DNA of the CDR3 is TGTGCCAGCAGCCAAGCTGGCAAAAACTATGGCTACACCTTC.

The J gene is TRBJ2-5, the V gene TRBV14, with a possible D match to TRBD2 (6 bases). This CDR3 is built from 14 residues. CDR1 and CDR2 (germline): SGHDN, FVKESK. Trimming removed 3 bases at V and 5 bases at J, with 13 bases between. In DNA, the CDR3 is TGTGCCAGCAGCCATAGAGTCCGGGGGGAGACCCAGTACTTC. Residues: CASSHRVRGETQYF.

The J gene is TRBJ2-1, the V gene TRBV29-1; D is unclear. Germline assignment: CDR1 SQVTM and CDR2 ANQGSEA. CDR3 length: 13 amino acids. Trimming pared 6 bases from V and 2 bases from J, leaving 11 bases between. Written as DNA, the CDR3 is TGCAGCGTCCTTGGGCATCCCTACAATGAGCAGTTCTTC. Amino acid sequence: CSVLGHPYNEQFF.

V gene TRBV7-9 combines with J gene TRBJ1-3; TRBD1 is a possible D gene (5 bases). This CDR3 comprises 15 residues. CDR1 is SEHNR, CDR2 FQNEAQ, per germline (reference sequence). The V gene lost 4 bases and the J gene lost 2 bases, with 12 bases spanning the gap. In nucleotides, the CDR3 is TGTGCCAGCAGCTGGGGGGACGAAACTGGAAACACCATATATTTT. As protein: CASSWGDETGNTIYF.

V and J are TRBV5-1 and TRBJ2-3; TRBD2 aligns across 8 bases. J was trimmed by 5 bases and V by 4 bases; bases with no gene match: 6. Germline CDR1 SGHRS, CDR2 YFSETQ. The CDR3 is 14 amino acids. The CDR3 here is CASSDGGAVDTQYF. For the CDR3, the DNA is TGCGCCAGCAGCGACGGGGGGGCCGTAGATACGCAGTATTTT.

CDR3 in amino acids: CAWGAGEKLFF. The CDR3 DNA is TGTGCCTGGGGGGCAGGAGAAAAACTGTTTTTT. V and J are TRBV30 and TRBJ1-4, with a possible D match to TRBD1 (5 bases). Trimming took 5 bases from V and 8 from J, leaving 9 bases between them. The CDR3 contains 11 residues. The germline gives CDR1 GTSNPN, CDR2 SVGIG (reference sequence).

The chain couples TRBV28 to TRBJ1-2; D uncertain. The germline gives CDR1 MDHEN, CDR2 SYDVKM. This CDR3 region has 12 residues. Trimming took 4 bases from V and 3 from J, leaving 6 bases between them. As DNA, the CDR3 is TGTGCCAGCAGTTACCTGGACTATGGCTACACCTTC. Translation gives CASSYLDYGYTF.

The chain joins TRBV28 to TRBJ1-2; 8 nucleotides agree with TRBD1. J was trimmed by 4 bases and V by 3 bases; bases with no gene match: 4. The CDR3 sequence is 14 residues long. Germline CDR1 is MDHEN and CDR2 is SYDVKM. CDR3 sequence (DNA): TGTGCCAGCAGTTTTCCAGGGGGCGGCTATGGCTACACCTTC. This encodes CASSFPGGGYGYTF.

The rearrangement uses TRBV9 and TRBJ2-3; tentative D call: TRBD1 (6 bases). The V end was cut by 2 bases, the J end by 0 bases, with 7 bases between. Germline CDR1 is SGDLS and CDR2 is YYNGEE. The CDR3 extends over 14 amino acids. The CDR3 DNA reads as TGTGCCAGCAGCGTTCAGGGGAGCACAGATACGCAGTATTTT. It specifies CASSVQGSTDTQYF.

This chain connects TRBV27 to TRBJ2-7, with D perhaps matching TRBD1 (6 bases). CDR1 MNHEY and CDR2 SMNVEV come from the germline V gene (reference sequence). The CDR3 runs 13 residues. Trimming took off 5 bases at V and 2 bases at J, with 10 bases between the two ends. The CDR3 loop reads CASSPTGTYEQYF. CDR3 nucleotides: TGTGCCAGCAGTCCGACAGGTACCTACGAGCAGTACTTC.

The chain is built from TRBV7-3 and TRBJ1-6; D possibly corresponds to TRBD1 (5 bases). Germline V gene data show CDR1 as SGHTA and CDR2 as FQGTGA. V was pared by 5 bases and J by 10 bases, with 21 bases between. CDR3 length equals 16 residues. CDR3 sequence: CASSRSGTGLGSPLHF. The CDR3 region has the DNA TGTGCCAGCAGCCGTTCAGGGACGGGCTTAGGATCACCCCTCCACTTT.

This sequence joins TRBV9 and TRBJ2-7; D is possibly TRBD1 or TRBD2 (5 bases each). Germline CDR1 reads SGDLS; CDR2 reads YYNGEE. The CDR3 length is 14 residues. V lost 4 bases and J lost 3, with 14 bases in between. The CDR3 is CASSSPGPSYEQYF. The CDR3 region has the DNA TGTGCCAGCAGCTCTCCGGGACCGAGCTACGAGCAGTACTTC.

The chain uses TRBV5-1 and TRBJ2-5; D is possibly TRBD1 (5 bases). This CDR3 spans 15 amino acids. Germline V gene sequence: CDR1 SGHRS, CDR2 YFSETQ. Between the trimmed V and J ends, which lost 6 bases and 2 bases, there was a span of 17 bases. The CDR3: CASIRLGAAQETQYF. The CDR3, as DNA: TGCGCCAGCATCCGTCTAGGGGCGGCTCAAGAGACCCAGTACTTC.

V usage is TRBV29-1 and J usage is TRBJ2-1; TRBD2 aligns across 8 bases. V lost 3 bases to trimming and J lost 4 bases; unmatched junction nucleotides: 14. CDR3 length: 17 amino acids. Germline assignment: CDR1 SQVTM and CDR2 ANQGSEA. This CDR3 reads CSVDSGRGVRSYNEQFF. The CDR3 nucleotides read TGCAGCGTTGACAGCGGGAGAGGTGTTCGGTCGTACAATGAGCAGTTCTTC.

This chain connects TRBV7-9 to TRBJ1-4; no clear D gene. Germline CDR1 is SEHNR and CDR2 is FQNEAQ (reference sequence). V lost 4 bases, J lost 3 bases, and 15 bases lay in between. This CDR3 contains 16 residues. The CDR3 DNA is TGTGCCAGCAGCTCCCAAGGGCGGGGAGCTAATGAAAAACTGTTTTTT. Its protein product is CASSSQGRGANEKLFF. The variable domain in full, with the rest retrieved from reference TRBV7-9 and TRBJ1-4, is DTGVSQNPRHKITKRGQNVTFRCDPISEHNRLYWYRQTLGQGPEFLTYFQNEAQLEKSRLLSDRFSAERPKGSFSTLEIQRTEQGDSAMYLCASSSQGRGANEKLFFGSGTQLSVL.